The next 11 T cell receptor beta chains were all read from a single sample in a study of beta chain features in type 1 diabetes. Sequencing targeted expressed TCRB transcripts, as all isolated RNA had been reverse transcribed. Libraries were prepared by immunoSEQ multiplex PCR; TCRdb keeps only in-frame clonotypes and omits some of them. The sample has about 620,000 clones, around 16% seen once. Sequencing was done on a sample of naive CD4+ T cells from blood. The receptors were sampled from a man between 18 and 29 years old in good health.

The DNA for the CDR3 is TGCAGCGTTGGGAAGGGAGGGCAAAGTACAGATACGCAGTATTTT. Protein product: CSVGKGGQSTDTQYF. The gene calls are TRBV29-1 and TRBJ2-3, with TRBD2 identical over 7 bases. This CDR3 is 15 amino acids long. With 4 bases clipped from V and 3 bases from J, the junction kept 10 bases outside the gene matches. Looked up from germline, CDR1 is SQVTM and CDR2 is ANQGSEA.

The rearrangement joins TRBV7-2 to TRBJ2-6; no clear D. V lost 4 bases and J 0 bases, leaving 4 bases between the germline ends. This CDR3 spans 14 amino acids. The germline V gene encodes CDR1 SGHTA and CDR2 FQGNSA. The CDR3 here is CASSSYSGANVLTF. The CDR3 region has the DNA TGTGCCAGCAGCTCATACTCTGGGGCCAACGTCCTGACTTTC. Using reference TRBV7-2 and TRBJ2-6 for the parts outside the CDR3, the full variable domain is GAGVSQSPSNKVTEKGKDVELRCDPISGHTALYWYRQSLGQGLEFLIYFQGNSAPDKSGLPSDRFSAERTGGSVSTLTIQRTQQEDSAVYLCASSSYSGANVLTFGAGSRLTVL.

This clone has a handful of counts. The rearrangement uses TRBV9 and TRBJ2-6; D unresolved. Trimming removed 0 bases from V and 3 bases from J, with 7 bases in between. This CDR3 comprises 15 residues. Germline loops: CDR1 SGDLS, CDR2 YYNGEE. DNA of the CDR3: TGTGCCAGCAGCGTAGTGGGAAATGGGGCCAACGTCCTGACTTTC. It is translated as CASSVVGNGANVLTF. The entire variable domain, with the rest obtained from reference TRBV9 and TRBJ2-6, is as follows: DSGVTQTPKHLITATGQRVTLRCSPRSGDLSVYWYQQSLDQGLQFLIQYYNGEERAKGNILERFSAQQFPDLHSELNLSSLELGDSALYFCASSVVGNGANVLTFGAGSRLTVL.

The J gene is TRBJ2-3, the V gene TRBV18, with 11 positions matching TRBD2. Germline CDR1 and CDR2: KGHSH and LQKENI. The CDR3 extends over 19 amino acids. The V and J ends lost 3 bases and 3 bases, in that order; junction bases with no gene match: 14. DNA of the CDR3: TGTGCCAGCTCACCCTATCTCCCACTAGCGGGGGAGAGGACAGATACGCAGTATTTT. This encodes CASSPYLPLAGERTDTQYF.

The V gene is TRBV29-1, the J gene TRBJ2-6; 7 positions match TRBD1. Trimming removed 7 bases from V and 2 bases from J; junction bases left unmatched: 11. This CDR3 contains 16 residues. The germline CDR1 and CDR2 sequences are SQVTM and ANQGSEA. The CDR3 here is CSAGNRGSTGANVLTF. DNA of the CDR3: TGCAGCGCCGGAAACAGGGGTTCGACTGGGGCCAACGTCCTGACTTTC.

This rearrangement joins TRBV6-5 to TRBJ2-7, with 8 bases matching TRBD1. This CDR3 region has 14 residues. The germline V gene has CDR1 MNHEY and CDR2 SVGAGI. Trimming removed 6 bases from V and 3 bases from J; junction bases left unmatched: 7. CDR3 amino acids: CASRATGGRYEQYF. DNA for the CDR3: TGTGCCAGCAGGGCTACAGGGGGACGCTACGAGCAGTACTTC.

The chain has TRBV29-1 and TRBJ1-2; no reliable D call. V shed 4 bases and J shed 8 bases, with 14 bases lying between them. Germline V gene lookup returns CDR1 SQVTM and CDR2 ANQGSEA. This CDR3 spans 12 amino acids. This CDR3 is CSVVEGRFGYTF. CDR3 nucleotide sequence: TGCAGCGTTGTAGAAGGGAGATTCGGCTACACCTTC.

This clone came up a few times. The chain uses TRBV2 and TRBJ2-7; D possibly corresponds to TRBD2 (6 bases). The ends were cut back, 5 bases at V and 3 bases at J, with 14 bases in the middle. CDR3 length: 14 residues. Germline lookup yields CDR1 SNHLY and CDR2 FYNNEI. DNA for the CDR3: TGTGCCAGCAGTCAGGAGGGAATAGGCTACGAGCAGTACTTC. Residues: CASSQEGIGYEQYF.

CDR3 DNA sequence: TGCAGTGCTGCTGCTAACGGTGGCTACACCTTC. Its protein is CSAAANGGYTF. V is TRBV20-1 and J is TRBJ1-2; D not resolved. CDR1 is DFQATT, CDR2 SNEGSKA, per germline (reference sequence). The CDR3 runs 11 residues. Trimming left V 5 bases short and J 7 bases short, with 11 bases between.

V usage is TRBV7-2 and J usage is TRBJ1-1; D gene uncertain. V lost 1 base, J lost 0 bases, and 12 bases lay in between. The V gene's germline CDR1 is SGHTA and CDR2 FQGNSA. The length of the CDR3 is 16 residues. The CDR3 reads CASSLVRGQMNTEAFF. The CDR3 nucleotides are TGTGCCAGCAGCTTAGTACGAGGTCAGATGAACACTGAAGCTTTCTTT.

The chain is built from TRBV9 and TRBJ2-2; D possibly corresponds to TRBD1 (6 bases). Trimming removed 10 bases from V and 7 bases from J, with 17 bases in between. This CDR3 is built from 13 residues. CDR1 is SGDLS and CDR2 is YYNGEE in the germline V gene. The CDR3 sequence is CASNRDQDGELFF. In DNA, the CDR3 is TGTGCCTCGAACAGGGATCAGGACGGGGAGCTGTTTTTT.